This T cell receptor (beta chain) was identified in a study of control samples from healthy donors and cancer patients. TCRdb keeps only in-frame clones here, not all; method: immunoSEQ multiplex PCR. The table has under 30,000 clones, 65% to 90% seen once; the top ten hold 6.5% to 8.5%. Looked up from germline, CDR1 is SNHLY and CDR2 is FYNNEI. CDR3 size: 13 residues. V was pared by 8 bases and J by 3 bases, with 12 bases between. This TCR was sampled from a woman aged 60-75 years with head and neck cancer. The sequenced sample was PBMCs. The V gene is TRBV2, the J gene TRBJ2-3; possibly TRBD2 for D (5 bases). CDR3 sequence reads: CASGPGMTDTQYF. CDR3 in DNA: TGTGCCAGCGGGCCGGGGATGACAGATACGCAGTATTTT.